These 19 T cell receptor beta chains were sequenced from one sample in a study of long-term antiretroviral therapy in people with HIV. With survey level as its setting, the immunoSEQ assay was v3.0. The method was immunoSEQ multiplex PCR; TCRdb's version includes in-frame clones alone and lacks a portion of them. The data contain roughly 33,000 clones, around 97% of them singletons. The sample in question was unsorted PBMCs, obtained 6.9 years after starting antiretroviral therapy. These receptor sequences come from a man aged 25-45 years with HIV.

The genes are TRBV5-4 and TRBJ1-1, with D unresolved. Trimming stripped 2 bases from V and 4 bases from J, with 6 bases between. Germline CDR1 and CDR2: SGHNT and YYREEE (reference sequence). The CDR3 covers 12 residues. The CDR3, as DNA: TGTGCCAGCAGCTTACCTCTCACTGAAGCTTTCTTT. Translating gives CASSLPLTEAFF.

The V and J genes are TRBV6-5 and TRBJ2-7, with 8 bases that match TRBD1. V was pared by 10 bases and J by 6 bases, with 17 bases of the junction left unmatched. Germline values: CDR1 MNHEY, CDR2 SVGAGI. CDR3 size: 15 residues. The CDR3 DNA reads TGTGCCACTACGACCCTGGGGACAGGAGCCGGCGAGCAGTACTTC. Protein sequence: CATTTLGTGAGEQYF.

The genes are TRBV5-1 and TRBJ2-5; 8 bases match TRBD2. The DNA end is more similar to TRBJ2-7, so the J call may be wrong. From germline, CDR1 is SGHRS and CDR2 YFSETQ. CDR3 size: 14 residues. CDR3 DNA: TGCGCCAGCAGCTTGGGGACTAGCCTGTACGAGCAGTACTTC. It codes for CASSLGTSLYEQYF.

The J gene is TRBJ1-1, the V gene TRBV10-2; D is possibly TRBD1 (6 bases). CDR3 length equals 14 residues. V dropped 6 bases and J dropped 3 bases, with 14 bases sitting between them. Germline CDR1 and CDR2: WSHSY and SAAADI. As DNA, the CDR3 is TGCGCCAGCAGCCCCCAGGGGCCAGACACTGAAGCTTTCTTT. Protein product: CASSPQGPDTEAFF.

This chain connects TRBV27 to TRBJ2-2; 8 bases match TRBD2. V lost 8 bases to trimming and J lost 5 bases; unmatched junction nucleotides: 10. This CDR3 comprises 15 residues. CDR1 MNHEY and CDR2 SMNVEV come from the germline V gene (reference sequence). This chain's CDR3 is CASGSRGGLTGELFF. The CDR3 DNA sequence: TGTGCCAGCGGGAGCCGGGGGGGTCTGACCGGGGAGCTGTTTTTT.

The rearrangement links TRBV27 to TRBJ2-1, with D unclear. Germline V gene sequence: CDR1 MNHEY, CDR2 SMNVEV (reference sequence). V was clipped by 0 bases and J by 10 bases, with 16 bases between them. The CDR3 sequence is 15 residues long. The DNA of the CDR3 is TGTGCCAGCAGTTTATCTATCGATGGGTTGGGGGAGCAGTTCTTC. This translates into CASSLSIDGLGEQFF.

This clone occurred once. The chain joins TRBV7-2 to TRBJ2-1; 9 bases are a match to TRBD2. CDR1 SGHTA and CDR2 FQGNSA come from the germline V gene. V dropped 3 bases and J dropped 2; count of bases not matched to a gene: 5. The CDR3 sequence is 16 residues long. The CDR3 region is CASSLLASGAYNEQFF. Here the CDR3 DNA reads TGTGCCAGCAGCTTGCTAGCTAGCGGGGCCTACAATGAGCAGTTCTTC.

The V gene is TRBV5-5, the J gene TRBJ2-5; no clear D gene. CDR3 length equals 13 residues. Germline V gene sequence: CDR1 SGHKS, CDR2 YYEKEE (reference sequence). Trimming pared 1 base from V and 4 bases from J, leaving 8 bases between. For the CDR3, the DNA is TGTGCCAGCAGCTTGTTTGGGCGAGAGACCCAGTACTTC. It specifies CASSLFGRETQYF.

This rearrangement joins TRBV21-1 to TRBJ1-3. TRBV21-1 is described as a pseudogene. The CDR3 runs 20 residues. The CDR3 sequence: CASSKNPLKRHTSSGNTIYF. The DNA for the CDR3 is TGTGCCAGCAGCAAAAACCCGTTGAAGCGTCACACCAGCTCTGGAAACACCATATATTTT.

The chain uses TRBV9 and TRBJ2-7; the D gene is possibly TRBD2 (6 bases). From germline, CDR1 is SGDLS and CDR2 YYNGEE. With 0 bases removed from V and 3 bases from J, the gap between germline ends came to 10 bases. There are 14 residues in the CDR3. CDR3 sequence reads: CASSVGGLSYEQYF. The CDR3 region has the DNA TGTGCCAGCAGCGTAGGGGGACTGAGCTACGAGCAGTACTTC.

As concerns this clone: Within the sample, other DNA sequences also encode this same CDR3. The gene calls are TRBV9 and TRBJ2-1; unclear D gene. Trimming stripped 2 bases from V and 1 base from J, with 4 bases between. This CDR3 comprises 13 residues. CDR1 is SGDLS, CDR2 YYNGEE, per germline. CDR3 nucleotide sequence: TGTGCCAGCAGCGTGGAGTCCTACAATGAGCAGTTCTTC. Protein: CASSVESYNEQFF.

In this sample, this clone turned up once. The chain has TRBV6-5 and TRBJ2-7; D unresolved. The CDR3 covers 12 residues. CDR1 MNHEY and CDR2 SVGAGI come from the germline V gene. Trimming shortened V by 4 bases and J by 6 bases, and 10 bases separated the two germline ends. The CDR3 bases are TGTGCCAGCAGTTCTCTTTCTGGCGAGCAGTACTTC. It codes for CASSSLSGEQYF.

The J gene is TRBJ1-1, the V gene TRBV7-9; perhaps TRBD1 as D (5 bases). This CDR3 has 16 amino acids. The germline V gene encodes CDR1 SEHNR and CDR2 FQNEAQ (reference sequence). The V gene lost 7 bases and the J gene lost 5 bases, with 23 bases spanning the gap. The CDR3 reads CASTLLQGAMRTEAFF. The CDR3 DNA follows: TGTGCCAGCACCCTCTTACAAGGGGCAATGAGGACTGAAGCTTTCTTT.

CDR3 amino acids: CASSVQGPNSPLHF. CDR3 sequence (DNA): TGCGCCAGCAGCGTCCAGGGGCCCAATTCACCCCTCCACTTT. V gene TRBV5-1 combines with J gene TRBJ1-6; TRBD1 is a possible D gene (6 bases). Looked up from germline, CDR1 is SGHRS and CDR2 is YFSETQ. The CDR3 is made up of 14 amino acids. V lost 4 bases, J lost 7 bases, and 12 bases lay in between.

V usage is TRBV30 and J usage is TRBJ2-7; 7 nucleotides line up with TRBD1. The CDR3 is 15 residues long. V shed 2 bases, J shed 0 bases, and the junction held 7 bases outside the gene matches. Per the germline V gene, CDR1 is GTSNPN and CDR2 is SVGIG (reference sequence). CDR3 loop: CAWSHGTEFSYEQYF. CDR3 bases: TGTGCCTGGAGTCACGGGACAGAGTTCTCCTACGAGCAGTACTTC.

This clone was detected once. The V call is TRBV30, the J call TRBJ1-5; D gene uncertain. Germline CDR1 and CDR2: GTSNPN and SVGIG (reference sequence). V was shortened by 0 bases and J by 5 bases, with 11 bases between the two germline ends. The CDR3 is made up of 14 amino acids. The CDR3 here is CAWSVLREDQPQHF. The DNA of the CDR3 is TGTGCCTGGAGTGTTTTAAGGGAGGATCAGCCCCAGCATTTT.

The rearrangement links TRBV7-2 to TRBJ1-1; 7 bases map to TRBD1. This CDR3 comprises 15 residues. The V gene end was trimmed by 4 bases and the J gene end by 7 bases; junction bases not matched to a gene: 12. Per germline, CDR1 SGHTA and CDR2 FQGNSA. CDR3 region: CASSSSGTARGEAFF. The CDR3 DNA is TGTGCCAGCAGCTCCTCCGGGACAGCGAGAGGTGAAGCTTTCTTT.

The chain couples TRBV11-3 to TRBJ1-1; D ambiguous. V lost 9 bases and J lost 6, with 17 bases in between. Germline CDR1 and CDR2: SGHNT and YENEEA. This CDR3 has 13 amino acids. The CDR3 here is CASSNLHDAEAFF. The CDR3 DNA reads TGTGCCAGTTCTAACCTACATGACGCTGAAGCTTTCTTT. Complete variable domain (other parts from reference TRBV11-3 and TRBJ1-1): EAGVVQSPRYKIIEKKQPVAFWCNPISGHNTLYWYLQNLGQGPELLIRYENEEAVDDSQLPKDRFSAERLKGVDSTLKIQPAELGDSAVYLCASSNLHDAEAFFGQGTRLTVV.

This chain joins TRBV4-1 and TRBJ2-7; TRBD1 is a possible D gene (6 bases). This CDR3 is built from 15 residues. Trimming pared 0 bases from V and 4 bases from J, leaving 13 bases between. CDR1 and CDR2 from the germline V gene are MGHRA and YSYEKL. CDR3 sequence: CASSQEETGRYEQYF. CDR3 bases: TGCGCCAGCAGCCAAGAGGAGACAGGACGATACGAGCAGTACTTC.